Listed below are T cell receptor beta chains from one sample, sequenced in a study of cytomegalovirus exposure and HLA in healthy donors. TCRdb keeps only in-frame clones here, not all; method: immunoSEQ multiplex PCR. The sample has about 180,000 clones, around 76% seen once. The source material was PBMCs. These receptors all come from a man aged 40-49 years in good health and CMV-seronegative. Each CDR3 is given with its conserved first and last residue. Fields, in order: V gene, J gene, D gene, CDR3 protein. The D gene is left open where the match is weak.

v_gene: TRBV18; j_gene: TRBJ2-5; d_gene: -; CDR3aa: CASSATLQETQYF
v_gene: TRBV28; j_gene: TRBJ1-1; d_gene: TRBD1; CDR3aa: CASSLWTGSGTEAFF
v_gene: TRBV9; j_gene: TRBJ2-1; d_gene: TRBD2; CDR3aa: CASSVVLAAYNEQFF
v_gene: TRBV5-1; j_gene: TRBJ1-2; d_gene: -; CDR3aa: CASSSATDFYGYTF
v_gene: TRBV7-9; j_gene: TRBJ2-7; d_gene: TRBD2; CDR3aa: CASSHDSMASGVYEQYF
v_gene: TRBV18; j_gene: TRBJ1-1; d_gene: -; CDR3aa: CASSSLDSLNTEAFF
v_gene: TRBV28; j_gene: TRBJ2-1; d_gene: -; CDR3aa: CASNSGEGGILYEQFF
v_gene: TRBV7-2; j_gene: TRBJ2-5; d_gene: TRBD2; CDR3aa: CASSSAGGSSTKTQYF
v_gene: TRBV27; j_gene: TRBJ2-1; d_gene: TRBD2; CDR3aa: CASSEIAGPYNEQFF
v_gene: TRBV11-1; j_gene: TRBJ1-1; d_gene: -; CDR3aa: CASSEFAGITGNTEAFF
v_gene: TRBV6-1; j_gene: TRBJ2-7; d_gene: -; CDR3aa: CASSEMLFTYEQYF
v_gene: TRBV5-4; j_gene: TRBJ2-7; d_gene: TRBD1; CDR3aa: CASSLPGQGSYEQYF
v_gene: TRBV7-9; j_gene: TRBJ2-5; d_gene: -; CDR3aa: CASSFSVQETQYF
v_gene: TRBV29-1; j_gene: TRBJ2-7; d_gene: -; CDR3aa: CSVDFGKRQYF
v_gene: TRBV7-2; j_gene: TRBJ1-5; d_gene: -; CDR3aa: CASSLNSGGGPQHF
v_gene: TRBV9; j_gene: TRBJ2-3; d_gene: TRBD2; CDR3aa: CASSERRGVADTQYF
v_gene: TRBV28; j_gene: TRBJ1-5; d_gene: -; CDR3aa: CASSSRPHRQYSNQPQHF
v_gene: TRBV6-1; j_gene: TRBJ2-7; d_gene: TRBD2; CDR3aa: CASSDFVLAGGSYEQYF
v_gene: TRBV15; j_gene: TRBJ2-1; d_gene: -; CDR3aa: CATSRVQGREQFF
v_gene: TRBV7-2; j_gene: TRBJ2-4; d_gene: TRBD2; CDR3aa: CASSLASGGAQNIQYF
v_gene: TRBV6-8; j_gene: TRBJ2-5; d_gene: -; CDR3aa: CASSYSPGGQETQYF
v_gene: TRBV2; j_gene: TRBJ2-7; d_gene: -; CDR3aa: CASRSSYEQYF
v_gene: TRBV7-2; j_gene: TRBJ2-1; d_gene: TRBD2; CDR3aa: CASRYGLAGDNEQFF
v_gene: TRBV10-2; j_gene: TRBJ2-3; d_gene: -; CDR3aa: CASSGALTRDTQYF